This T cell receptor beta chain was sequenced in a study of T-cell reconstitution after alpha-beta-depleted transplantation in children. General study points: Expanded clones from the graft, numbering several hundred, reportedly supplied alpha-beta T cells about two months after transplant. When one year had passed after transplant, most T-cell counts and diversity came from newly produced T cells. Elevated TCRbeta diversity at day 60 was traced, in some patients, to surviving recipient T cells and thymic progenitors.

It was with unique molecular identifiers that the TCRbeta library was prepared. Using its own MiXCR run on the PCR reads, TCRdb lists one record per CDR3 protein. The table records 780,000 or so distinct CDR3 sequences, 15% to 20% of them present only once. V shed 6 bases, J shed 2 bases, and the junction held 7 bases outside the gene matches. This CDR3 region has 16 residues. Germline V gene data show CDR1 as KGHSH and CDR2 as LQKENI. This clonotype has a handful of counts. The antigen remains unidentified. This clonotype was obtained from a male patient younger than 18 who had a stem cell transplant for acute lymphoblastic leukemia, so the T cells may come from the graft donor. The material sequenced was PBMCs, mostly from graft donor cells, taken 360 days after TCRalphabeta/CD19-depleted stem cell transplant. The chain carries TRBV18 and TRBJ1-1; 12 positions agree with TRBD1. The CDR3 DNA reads TGTGCCAGCTCGCGGGGACAGGGGGCCCCCAACACTGAAGCTTTCTTT. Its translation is CASSRGQGAPNTEAFF.